This T cell receptor beta chain stems from a study of shared clonotypes between healthy human individuals. For the study at large: CD4 naive and memory got three plates each, CD8 naive two, CD8 memory one. Regarding the study as a whole: Clonotype sharing among donors was expected to depend on sequencing depth. Naive subsets generally had larger estimated richness than memory subsets. Compared with clonotypes that all four donors shared, non-shared clonotypes had lower generation probabilities.

The CDR3 totals 12 residues. Between the trimmed V and J ends, which lost 0 bases and 4 bases, there was a span of 3 bases. CDR1 is SGHNT, CDR2 YYREEE, per germline (reference sequence). Method: immunoSEQ multiplex PCR; TCRdb's copy keeps in-frame clones and lacks some. The sample holds some 2.4 million clones, 93% seen once. Regarding this clone: Its specificity is not known.

The sample comprised naive CD4+ T cells from PBMCs. Subset described: CD45RA+ positively selected. V is TRBV5-4 and J is TRBJ2-3, with no clear D. The receptor's source is a man between 18 and 35 years old in good health. Some clones in this sample may be carry-over from other donors' samples. CDR3 region: CASSLDSDTQYF. DNA for the CDR3: TGTGCCAGCAGCTTGGATTCAGATACGCAGTATTTT.